The 27 T cell receptor beta chains below were found in one sample sequenced in a study of CD8 T cells in Susac syndrome. A quantity of about 0.5 to 1 ug RNA underwent reverse transcription using random hexamers. One entry per CDR3 protein results from TCRdb running MiXCR on the immunoSEQ multiplex PCR reads. Of about 120,000 distinct CDR3 sequences listed, about nine tenths were seen once; the top ten hold around 0.15%. What was sequenced was CD4+ T cells from PBMCs. These receptor sequences come from a human donor in good health.

CDR3 DNA sequence: TGTGCCACGAGGGATGGGCAGCCCCAGCATTTT. Translation: CATRDGQPQHF. This chain links TRBV10-3 with TRBJ1-5, with D unresolved. There are 11 residues in the CDR3. V was shortened by 10 bases and J by 7 bases, with 11 bases between the two germline ends. CDR1 ENHRY and CDR2 SYGVKD come from the germline V gene.

CDR3 sequence (DNA): TGTGCCAGCAGCCAAACAGGGTCGGCGATACCTGAAGCTTTCTTT. It is translated as CASSQTGSAIPEAFF. This sequence joins TRBV14 and TRBJ1-1; maybe TRBD1 (6 bases). CDR1 SGHDN and CDR2 FVKESK come from the germline V gene. The CDR3 is 15 amino acids. Trimming took 2 bases from V and 6 from J, leaving 16 bases between them.

This clonotype was found a few times. The rearrangement uses TRBV20-1 and TRBJ2-7; 14 nucleotides line up with TRBD2. Germline values: CDR1 DFQATT, CDR2 SNEGSKA (reference sequence). The CDR3 has 15 amino acids. V gave up 1 base and J gave up 3 bases; unmatched junction bases: 2. The CDR3 spells CSARGLAGGGYEQYF. The CDR3, as DNA: TGCAGTGCTAGAGGACTAGCGGGGGGGGGCTACGAGCAGTACTTC.

The chain's CDR3 is CSARAPGGINYGYTF. The CDR3 DNA reads as TGCAGTGCTAGAGCCCCGGGGGGGATCAACTATGGCTACACCTTC. V is TRBV20-1 and J is TRBJ1-2; perhaps TRBD1 as D (5 bases). Germline loops: CDR1 DFQATT, CDR2 SNEGSKA (reference sequence). The CDR3 totals 15 residues. V lost 1 base to trimming and J lost 2 bases, with 14 bases between them.

This chain uses TRBV27 with TRBJ1-3; no firm D call. Looked up from germline, CDR1 is MNHEY and CDR2 is SMNVEV (reference sequence). V gave up 7 bases and J gave up 1 base, with 5 bases separating them. The CDR3 is made up of 12 amino acids. The CDR3 region has the DNA TGTGCCAGCATGGATTCTGGAAACACCATATATTTT. Translating gives CASMDSGNTIYF.

The V gene is TRBV10-3, the J gene TRBJ1-1; D is unclear. This CDR3 comprises 12 residues. V lost 5 bases and J 4 bases, leaving 8 bases between the germline ends. Germline CDR1 is ENHRY and CDR2 is SYGVKD. The CDR3 DNA reads TGTGCCATCAGTTCGAGGGCCACTGAAGCTTTCTTT. Translation gives CAISSRATEAFF.

The chain couples TRBV29-1 to TRBJ2-7; 8 bases are shared with TRBD2. The CDR3 contains 12 residues. J was trimmed by 5 bases and V by 6 bases; bases with no gene match: 6. Germline V gene data show CDR1 as SQVTM and CDR2 as ANQGSEA. Here the CDR3 reads CSVWAGGNEQYF. For the CDR3, the DNA is TGCAGCGTGTGGGCGGGGGGCAACGAGCAGTACTTC.

This clonotype was seen a single time. The J gene is TRBJ1-5, the V gene TRBV2, with D unresolved. The CDR3 is 11 residues long. Germline lookup yields CDR1 SNHLY and CDR2 FYNNEI. Trimming removed 4 bases from V and 5 bases from J, with 3 bases in between. The CDR3 region is CASSGDQPQHF. CDR3 DNA sequence: TGTGCCAGCAGTGGGGATCAGCCCCAGCATTTT.

The chain has TRBV19 and TRBJ1-1; no clear D. Germline V gives CDR1 LNHDA, CDR2 SQIVND (reference sequence). V was trimmed by 6 bases and J by 3 bases, leaving 5 bases between them. The length of the CDR3 is 11 residues. In DNA, the CDR3 is TGTGCCAGTAGCATACACACTGAAGCTTTCTTT. This codes for CASSIHTEAFF.

The rearrangement links TRBV12-3 or TRBV12-4 to TRBJ1-2; TRBD1 might be the D (6 bases). CDR3 length: 16 residues. V dropped 4 bases and J dropped 7 bases, with 22 bases sitting between them. CDR3 sequence: CASSWVTRDIMRGYTF. The CDR3 coding sequence is TGTGCCAGCAGTTGGGTAACCCGGGACATTATGCGTGGCTACACCTTC.

The J gene is TRBJ2-6, the V gene TRBV2, with D perhaps TRBD1 (6 bases). The CDR3 length is 16 residues. V dropped 7 bases and J dropped 4 bases, with 17 bases sitting between them. Germline CDR1 reads SNHLY; CDR2 reads FYNNEI. In nucleotides, the CDR3 is TGTGCCAGCAATCCGCAGGGGCTTATCGGGGCCAACGTCCTGACTTTC. Encoded protein: CASNPQGLIGANVLTF.

The rearrangement uses TRBV30 and TRBJ2-3; 9 positions agree with TRBD1. Looked up from germline, CDR1 is GTSNPN and CDR2 is SVGIG (reference sequence). This CDR3 has 14 amino acids. The trim removed 3 bases at V and 5 bases at J, leaving 6 bases unmatched. CDR3 loop: CAWSYTGGKDTQYF. In DNA, the CDR3 is TGTGCCTGGAGCTACACAGGGGGCAAAGATACGCAGTATTTT.

The chain uses TRBV30 and TRBJ2-1; 9 positions match TRBD1. Germline CDR1 and CDR2: GTSNPN and SVGIG (reference sequence). The trim removed 2 bases at V and 3 bases at J, leaving 2 bases unmatched. The CDR3 has 14 amino acids. CDR3 nucleotides: TGTGCCTGGAGTCGGACAGGGGTCTACAATGAGCAGTTCTTC. Translated, it gives CAWSRTGVYNEQFF.

V gene TRBV5-1 combines with J gene TRBJ1-1; D is possibly TRBD1 (5 bases). The CDR3 length is 14 residues. V lost 4 bases to trimming and J lost 5 bases, with 15 bases between them. Germline CDR1 and CDR2: SGHRS and YFSETQ. CDR3 in DNA: TGCGCCAGCAGCCCCTTCTCGGGGGAGACTGAAGCTTTCTTT. It encodes CASSPFSGETEAFF.

This chain connects TRBV20-1 to TRBJ1-2; D is unclear. Deletions cut 5 bases from V and 0 bases from J, with 7 bases between. CDR1 and CDR2 (germline): DFQATT, SNEGSKA (reference sequence). CDR3 length: 12 residues. CDR3 nucleotide sequence: TGCAGTGCTCGCTCCCCTAACTATGGCTACACCTTC. It encodes CSARSPNYGYTF.

The CDR3 spells CASSQGQGTQETQYF. The CDR3 DNA sequence: TGTGCCAGCTCACAGGGACAGGGGACGCAAGAGACCCAGTACTTC. This chain connects TRBV18 to TRBJ2-5; 10 bases fit TRBD1. The CDR3 sequence is 15 residues long. V gave up 4 bases and J gave up 2 bases; unmatched junction bases: 4. Germline V gene data show CDR1 as KGHSH and CDR2 as LQKENI.

This clonotype showed up just a few times. The rearrangement links TRBV11-2 to TRBJ1-1; D perhaps matches TRBD1 (5 bases). The length of the CDR3 is 16 residues. V shed 5 bases and J shed 11 bases, with 27 bases lying between them. Germline values: CDR1 SGHAT, CDR2 FQNNGV. The CDR3 DNA reads as TGTGCCAGCAGCAGCCGACGGGGGAAAGGTCCCGTAGGGGCTTTCTTT. Its translation: CASSSRRGKGPVGAFF.

The V call is TRBV3-1, the J call TRBJ1-4, with D hard to call. V shed 4 bases and J shed 4 bases, with 13 bases lying between them. Germline V lookup: CDR1 LGHDT, CDR2 YNNKEL (reference sequence). The CDR3 has 15 residues. The chain's CDR3 is CASSLQDYYNEKLFF. For the CDR3, the DNA is TGTGCCAGCAGCCTCCAGGACTACTATAATGAAAAACTGTTTTTT.

V gene TRBV4-3 combines with J gene TRBJ2-3, with TRBD2 identical over 9 bases. The germline gives CDR1 LGHNA, CDR2 YSLEER. CDR3 length equals 17 residues. V shed 0 bases, J shed 1 base, and the junction held 5 bases outside the gene matches. Written as DNA, the CDR3 is TGCGCCAGCAGCCAAGATGGCGGGGGGGCCGGCACAGATACGCAGTATTTT. The encoded protein is CASSQDGGGAGTDTQYF.

J is TRBJ2-1 and V is TRBV12-3 or TRBV12-4, with D perhaps given as TRBD1 or TRBD2 (5 bases each). This CDR3 spans 15 amino acids. V was trimmed by 3 bases and J by 6 bases, leaving 15 bases between them. The CDR3, as DNA: TGTGCCAGCAGTTTCGGACTCGGGGACGGCAATGAGCAGTTCTTC. It encodes CASSFGLGDGNEQFF.

V and J are TRBV20-1 and TRBJ1-1, with D tentatively TRBD1 (5 bases). In germline, CDR1 is DFQATT, CDR2 SNEGSKA (reference sequence). V lost 5 bases and J lost 0, with 13 bases in between. The CDR3 runs 14 residues. CDR3 nucleotide sequence: TGCAGTGCTGCCCCTTGGGGGATGAACACTGAAGCTTTCTTT. It translates to CSAAPWGMNTEAFF.

The chain employs TRBV9 and TRBJ2-1; D gene ambiguous. Germline V gives CDR1 SGDLS, CDR2 YYNGEE. V dropped 0 bases and J dropped 0 bases, with 10 bases sitting between them. CDR3 size: 16 residues. CDR3 in amino acids: CASSVAGPSSYNEQFF. In nucleotides, the CDR3 is TGTGCCAGCAGCGTAGCCGGGCCGAGCTCCTACAATGAGCAGTTCTTC.

The CDR3 DNA reads TGCAGTGGGTCCTACAATGAGCAGTTCTTC. This gives the protein CSGSYNEQFF. J is TRBJ2-1 and V is TRBV20-1; D not resolved. V was shortened by 7 bases and J by 1 base, with 2 bases between the two germline ends. CDR1 DFQATT and CDR2 SNEGSKA come from the germline V gene (reference sequence). The CDR3 consists of 10 residues.

This chain connects TRBV6-5 to TRBJ2-7; D is unclear. V dropped 2 bases and J dropped 6 bases, with 11 bases sitting between them. Germline assignment: CDR1 MNHEY and CDR2 SVGAGI. The CDR3 runs 13 residues. The chain's CDR3 is CASSYGFAGEQYF. The CDR3 region has the DNA TGTGCCAGCAGTTACGGGTTCGCCGGCGAGCAGTACTTC.

The chain is built from TRBV14 and TRBJ1-1, with D possibly matching TRBD1 (6 bases). CDR3 length: 16 residues. V was shortened by 4 bases and J by 2 bases, with 17 bases between the two germline ends. Germline V gives CDR1 SGHDN, CDR2 FVKESK. The DNA for the CDR3 is TGTGCCAGCAGCCGTGTGACTGGACAGTTTAACACTGAAGCTTTCTTT. Its translation is CASSRVTGQFNTEAFF. Filled out from reference TRBV14 and TRBJ1-1, the complete variable domain reads EAGVTQFPSHSVIEKGQTVTLRCDPISGHDNLYWYRRVMGKEIKFLLHFVKESKQDESGMPNNRFLAERTGGTYSTLKVQPAELEDSGVYFCASSRVTGQFNTEAFFGQGTRLTVV.

On this clonotype: This is likely a read error, given that the CDR3 carries no conserved phenylalanine or tryptophan at its end. V is TRBV4-2 and J is TRBJ2-5, with D tentatively TRBD1 (6 bases). V shed 0 bases and J shed 4 bases, with 9 bases lying between them. The CDR3 runs to 14 residues. Germline V gives CDR1 LGHNA, CDR2 YNFKEQ. CDR3 residues: CASSQEQGGETQYS. CDR3 DNA sequence: TGTGCCAGCAGCCAAGAACAGGGTGGAGAGACCCAGTACTCC.

The chain links TRBV2 to TRBJ1-5; 7 bases are a match to TRBD1. This CDR3 has 16 amino acids. Germline CDR1 is SNHLY and CDR2 is FYNNEI. Trimming at V came to 6 bases and at J to 0 bases, leaving 8 bases not matched to a gene. This CDR3 reads CASRRQGSNSNQPQHF. The CDR3 nucleotides are TGTGCCAGCAGACGACAGGGATCGAATAGCAATCAGCCCCAGCATTTT.